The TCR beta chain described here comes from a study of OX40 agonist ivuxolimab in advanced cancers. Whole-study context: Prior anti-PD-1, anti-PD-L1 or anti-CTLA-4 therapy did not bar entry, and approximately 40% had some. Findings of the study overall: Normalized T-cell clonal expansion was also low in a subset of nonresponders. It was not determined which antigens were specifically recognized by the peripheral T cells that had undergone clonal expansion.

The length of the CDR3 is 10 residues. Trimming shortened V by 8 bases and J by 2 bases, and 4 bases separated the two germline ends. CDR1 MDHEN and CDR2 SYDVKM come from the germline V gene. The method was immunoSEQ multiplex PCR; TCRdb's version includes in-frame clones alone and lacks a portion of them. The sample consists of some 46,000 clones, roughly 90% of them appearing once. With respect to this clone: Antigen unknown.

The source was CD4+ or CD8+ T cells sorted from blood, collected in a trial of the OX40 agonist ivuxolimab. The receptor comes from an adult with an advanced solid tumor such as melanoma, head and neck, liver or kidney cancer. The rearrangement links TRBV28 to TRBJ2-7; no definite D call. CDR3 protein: CASGTYEQYF. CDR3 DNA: TGTGCCAGCGGAACCTACGAGCAGTACTTC.